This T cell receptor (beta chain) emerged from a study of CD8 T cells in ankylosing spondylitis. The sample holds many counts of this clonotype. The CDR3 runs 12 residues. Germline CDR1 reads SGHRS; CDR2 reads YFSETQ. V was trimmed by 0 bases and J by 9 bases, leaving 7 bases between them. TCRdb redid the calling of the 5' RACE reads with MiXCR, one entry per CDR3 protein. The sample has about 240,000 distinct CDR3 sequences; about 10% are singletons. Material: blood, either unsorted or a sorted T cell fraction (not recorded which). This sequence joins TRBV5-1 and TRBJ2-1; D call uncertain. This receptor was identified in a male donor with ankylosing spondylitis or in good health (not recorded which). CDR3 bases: TGCGCCAGCAGCTTGGATGGGCGTGAGCAGTTCTTC. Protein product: CASSLDGREQFF.